These 23 T cell receptor beta chains were sequenced from one sample in a study of T cells in tumors after PD-1 blockade. The method was immunoSEQ multiplex PCR; TCRdb's version includes in-frame clones alone and lacks a portion of them. The sample has over 20,000 clones; roughly 80% are singletons. This material consisted of PBMCs, taken after anti-PD-1 treatment. These TCRs come from a human donor with basal cell carcinoma.

The V call is TRBV7-8, the J call TRBJ2-7; D is perhaps TRBD2 (6 bases). Germline CDR1 and CDR2: SGHVS and FQNEAQ. Trimming removed 4 bases at V and 6 bases at J, with 19 bases between. The CDR3 runs 15 residues. CDR3 region: CASSSSSEGKGEQYF. CDR3 nucleotides: TGTGCCAGCAGCTCTTCTTCGGAGGGTAAGGGCGAGCAGTACTTC. Filled out from reference TRBV7-8 and TRBJ2-7, the complete variable domain reads GAGVSQSPRYKVAKRGQDVALRCDPISGHVSLFWYQQALGQGPEFLTYFQNEAQLDKSGLPSDRFFAERPEGSVSTLKIQRTQQEDSAVYLCASSSSSEGKGEQYFGPGTRLTVT.

V is TRBV6-6 and J is TRBJ1-5; 9 positions match TRBD1. V lost 5 bases to trimming and J lost 5 bases; unmatched junction nucleotides: 4. Germline V lookup: CDR1 MNHNY, CDR2 SVGAGI (reference sequence). This CDR3 contains 14 residues. The CDR3 bases are TGTGCCAGCAGTACAGGGGGCTTGGATCAGCCCCAGCATTTT. Its protein is CASSTGGLDQPQHF.

This clone was found once. CDR3: CASSAAGGNTEAFF. For the CDR3, the DNA is TGTGCCAGTAGTGCAGCCGGGGGAAACACTGAAGCTTTCTTT. The rearrangement joins TRBV19 to TRBJ1-1, with D possibly matching TRBD1 (5 bases). The V end lost 5 bases, the J end lost 2 bases, and 12 bases lay between the germline ends. The CDR3 loop spans 14 amino acids. CDR1 and CDR2 from the germline V gene are LNHDA and SQIVND (reference sequence).

The CDR3 DNA is TGTGCCAGCTGGCATTCCCTGACTAGCGGGGGGGCTTCGGGGAATGAGCAGTTCTTC. This sequence encodes CASWHSLTSGGASGNEQFF. The chain links TRBV3-1 (or the pseudogene TRBV3-2) to TRBJ2-1, with 14 bases matching TRBD2. The CDR3 is 19 residues long. V dropped 8 bases and J dropped 7; count of bases not matched to a gene: 19. The germline V gene encodes CDR1 LGHDT and CDR2 YNNKEL (reference sequence).

V is TRBV7-8 and J is TRBJ1-6, with TRBD1 as a possible D gene (6 bases). The ends were cut back, 5 bases at V and 7 bases at J, with 15 bases in the middle. Germline CDR1 and CDR2: SGHVS and FQNEAQ. This CDR3 is built from 15 residues. CDR3 coding DNA: TGTGCCAGCAGCCCTCAGACAGGAGCGAATTCACCCCTCCACTTT. Residues: CASSPQTGANSPLHF.

The V call is TRBV12-3 or TRBV12-4, the J call TRBJ1-2; TRBD1 matches at 7 bases. CDR3 length: 13 amino acids. V lost 7 bases and J lost 5; bases outside the gene matches: 7. The CDR3 DNA is TGTGCCAGCAAACTAGAGGGGGCGTATGGCTACACCTTC. Translation: CASKLEGAYGYTF.

V usage is TRBV14 and J usage is TRBJ2-7; D perhaps matches TRBD1 (5 bases). CDR1 SGHDN and CDR2 FVKESK come from the germline V gene. V lost 4 bases to trimming and J lost 2 bases, with 12 bases between them. The CDR3 covers 14 residues. The CDR3 region has the DNA TGTGCCAGCAGCCTCCTCAGGGCTCCCTACGAGCAGTACTTC. Residues: CASSLLRAPYEQYF.

CDR3 amino acids: CAWSVDSTNEKLFF. The DNA of the CDR3 is TGTGCCTGGAGTGTAGACAGTACTAATGAAAAACTGTTTTTT. The V call is TRBV30, the J call TRBJ1-4; tentatively, D is TRBD1 (5 bases). Trimming cost V 0 bases and J 2 bases, with 7 bases left between them. Germline V gene data show CDR1 as GTSNPN and CDR2 as SVGIG (reference sequence). The CDR3 length is 14 residues.

The chain couples TRBV3-1 (or the pseudogene TRBV3-2) to TRBJ2-7, with 8 bases that match TRBD1. The germline V gene encodes CDR1 LGHDT and CDR2 YNNKEL (reference sequence). The CDR3 covers 16 residues. J was trimmed by 4 bases and V by 1 base; bases with no gene match: 9. The CDR3 loop reads CASSQGRRTGSYEQYF. The CDR3 DNA sequence: TGTGCCAGCAGCCAAGGTCGTCGGACAGGGAGTTACGAGCAGTACTTC.

As for this clone: The junction departs from germline at one end; a sequencing error may be responsible. The chain recombines TRBV19 with TRBJ1-5; TRBD1 agrees at 7 bases. The CDR3 runs 16 residues. CDR1 and CDR2 from the germline V gene are LNHDA and SQIVND (reference sequence). The CDR3 DNA is TGTGCCAGTGGTATCCGGGACAGCTATAGCAATCAGCCCCAGCATTTT. Residues: CASGIRDSYSNQPQHF. Variable domain in full (rest from reference TRBV19 and TRBJ1-5): DGGITQSPKYLFRKEGQNVTLSCEQNLNHDAMYWYRQDPGQGLRLIYYSQIVNDFQKGDIAEGYSVSREKKESFPLTVTSAQKNPTAFYLCASGIRDSYSNQPQHFGDGTRLSIL.

The table lists this clone with a few counts. The genes are TRBV10-3 and TRBJ2-7; unclear D gene. CDR3 size: 14 residues. Trimming shortened V by 2 bases and J by 2 bases, and 10 bases separated the two germline ends. CDR1 and CDR2 (germline): ENHRY, SYGVKD. The CDR3 region has the DNA TGTGCCATCAGTGAGAGCGCGTTTCCCTACGAGCAGTACTTC. This translates into CAISESAFPYEQYF.

V is TRBV29-1 and J is TRBJ2-7, with 7 nucleotides matching TRBD1. CDR1 and CDR2 (germline): SQVTM, ANQGSEA. V lost 4 bases to trimming and J lost 3 bases; unmatched junction nucleotides: 6. The CDR3 totals 13 residues. In DNA form, the CDR3 reads TGCAGCGTTGTAGGGGGCCCTGACTACGAGCAGTACTTC. Its protein product is CSVVGGPDYEQYF.

The rearrangement links TRBV5-8 to TRBJ2-1, with TRBD2 identical over 9 bases. The J segment lost 1 base and the V segment lost 5 bases, leaving 4 bases of the junction unmatched. Germline CDR1 reads SGHTS; CDR2 reads YDEGEE. The CDR3 has 15 residues. The CDR3 reads CASSHSGGSYNEQFF. For the CDR3, the DNA is TGTGCCAGCAGTCATAGCGGGGGATCCTACAATGAGCAGTTCTTC.

This chain joins TRBV20-1 and TRBJ2-5; the D is unclear. The CDR3 contains 11 residues. The germline V gene encodes CDR1 DFQATT and CDR2 SNEGSKA (reference sequence). V shed 0 bases and J shed 4 bases, with 3 bases lying between them. In nucleotides, the CDR3 is TGCAGTGCTAGAGAAATAGAGACCCAGTACTTC. It codes for CSAREIETQYF.

The rearrangement joins TRBV2 to TRBJ2-5; TRBD1 agrees at 9 bases. Germline V lookup: CDR1 SNHLY, CDR2 FYNNEI. With V trimmed by 5 bases and J by 2 bases, 9 bases remained unmatched. The CDR3 extends over 16 amino acids. CDR3 residues: CASSSPAGTGQETQYF. CDR3 bases: TGTGCCAGCAGTTCCCCCGCCGGGACAGGGCAAGAGACCCAGTACTTC.

This chain joins TRBV7-2 and TRBJ2-7, with D possibly being TRBD1 or TRBD2 (5 bases each). V lost 5 bases, J lost 0 bases, and 14 bases lay in between. The germline V gene encodes CDR1 SGHTA and CDR2 FQGNSA. The CDR3 spans 15 residues. The CDR3 nucleotides read TGTGCCAGCAGCAATTGGGGGACCGGCTCCTACGAGCAGTACTTC. It yields the protein CASSNWGTGSYEQYF.

This clone was detected a few times. The V call is TRBV6-4, the J call TRBJ2-3, with 8 bases matching TRBD2. The CDR3 covers 15 residues. Germline CDR1 and CDR2: MRHNA and SNTAGT. After removal of 3 bases from V and 2 bases from J, the junction contained 4 bases not matched to a gene. The CDR3 protein is CASSEFGGATDTQYF. The DNA of the CDR3 is TGTGCCAGCAGTGAATTCGGGGGGGCCACAGATACGCAGTATTTT.

J is TRBJ2-7 and V is TRBV18; no firm D call. CDR1 is KGHSH and CDR2 is LQKENI in the germline V gene. CDR3 size: 12 residues. V was shortened by 6 bases and J by 6 bases, with 12 bases between the two germline ends. The CDR3 reads CASSPFPGEQYF. DNA of the CDR3: TGTGCCAGCTCCCCGTTCCCGGGCGAGCAGTACTTC.

The rearrangement joins TRBV7-2 to TRBJ2-1; D remains ambiguous. The CDR3 contains 15 residues. Germline loops: CDR1 SGHTA, CDR2 FQGNSA. V was trimmed by 5 bases and J by 7 bases, leaving 18 bases between them. CDR3 sequence reads: CASSPPPRPLNEQFF. The DNA for the CDR3 is TGTGCCAGCAGCCCACCTCCCAGGCCCCTTAATGAGCAGTTCTTC.

This rearrangement joins TRBV5-8 to TRBJ2-3; D not certain. Germline lookup yields CDR1 SGHTS and CDR2 YDEGEE. Trimming removed 4 bases from V and 7 bases from J, with 16 bases in between. The CDR3 runs to 14 residues. CDR3 loop: CASSPWLVVHTQYF. In DNA, the CDR3 is TGTGCCAGCAGCCCCTGGCTAGTAGTGCATACGCAGTATTTT.

The chain uses TRBV6-2 or TRBV6-3 and TRBJ2-2; the match to TRBD2 covers 8 bases. CDR1 and CDR2 from the germline V gene are MNHEY and SVGEGT. Trimming took 0 bases from V and 7 from J; bases not matched to a gene: 7. This CDR3 comprises 16 residues. The CDR3 loop reads CASSYSGTSSNGELFF. For the CDR3, the DNA is TGTGCCAGCAGTTACTCGGGGACTAGTTCGAACGGGGAGCTGTTTTTT.

The chain couples TRBV6-5 to TRBJ2-2; D perhaps matches TRBD2 (6 bases). Trimming pared 8 bases from V and 4 bases from J, leaving 17 bases between. The CDR3 consists of 15 residues. Germline V gives CDR1 MNHEY, CDR2 SVGAGI. CDR3 coding DNA: TGTGCCAGCCAGGGAGGAGGGACGGGCACCGGGGAGCTGTTTTTT. It translates to CASQGGGTGTGELFF.

The chain carries TRBV5-4 and TRBJ2-1; 9 nucleotides line up with TRBD1. The CDR3 totals 14 residues. V was clipped by 3 bases and J by 7 bases; unmatched bases: 5. CDR1 is SGHNT and CDR2 is YYREEE in the germline V gene (reference sequence). The CDR3 bases are TGTGCCAGCAGCTGGGGACAGGGAGGGAATGAGCAGTTCTTC. This sequence encodes CASSWGQGGNEQFF.